This T cell receptor beta chain was sequenced for a study of T cell responses to AZD1222 COVID-19 vaccine (dated by TCRdb to the early 2020s). For the wider study: AZD1222 recipients given second doses at about 4 weeks or at about 12 weeks were pooled, since spike-specific TCR depth and breadth were not found to differ between the two schedules. A total of approximately 250 trial participants underwent TCR sequencing, of whom about 210 had received two doses of AZD1222 and some 26 had received two doses of the MenACWY control vaccine. Enrollment into the trials was organized by age into subgroups of 18-55, 56-69 and 70-plus years, and those subgroups contained roughly 150, 30 and 60 TCR-sequenced participants, respectively.

The CDR3 regions of human TCRbeta chains were analyzed by immunosequencing. From the authors' description of their analysis: TCRs in the repertoires were matched against a reference library of SARS-CoV-2-specific TCRs that had been generated with the MIRA antigen-specificity platform. Breadth meant the fraction of unique TCRs that were SARS-CoV-2-associated, whereas depth meant the fraction of total T cells that were SARS-CoV-2-associated. Using the MIRA data, every spike-specific TCR was mapped to the spike region that the TCR reacted to and assigned to either a CD4 or a CD8 class. Log10-transformed breadth and depth values were compared by one-way ANOVA with Sidak's multiple comparisons tests. TCRdb holds this immuneACCESS table with in-frame rearrangements only. Some clones are missing; in checked studies, unresolved V genes explain under half, and the rest has no known cause. That table is the source of V, J and clone size, and D and trimming were worked out from the DNA. In all, the sample holds roughly 160,000 clones, and 88% of those were seen once. The ten largest make up 5.5% of the sample.

The time point label of this sample denotes: baseline before first vaccination. Samples from vaccinated people were obtained from the UK trials COV001 and COV002, which included a single-blind randomized controlled phase 2/3 trial of AZD1222 (ChAdOx1 nCoV-19) in healthy adults. For TCRbeta chain sequencing, PBMC samples were collected from trial participants at day 0 and at day 28 after the second dose. About this clone: Which antigen it targets is not known. No qualities accompany the bases; no much larger clone lies one base away.

Trimming leaves V shorter by 5 bases and J shorter by 2 bases, with the junction holding 3 bases beyond the gene matches. The CDR3, cysteine through phenylalanine, is 15 amino acids long. The DNA shown is the 45-base CDR3, in frame from base 1. According to the germline V gene, CDR1 reads SGHVS and CDR2 reads FNYEAQ. The research as a whole found: CD4 TCRs associated with the vaccine covered the entire spike protein, and the dominant responses were in regions 160-218 and 743-854. Participants were mostly white British and included more females than males, and it was suggested by the authors that clonal diversity may have been underestimated. Conclusions about previously exposed vaccinees were limited because only a handful of AZD1222 recipients were SARS-CoV-2 seropositive at baseline. After two AZD1222 doses, spike-specific TCR breadth and depth were significantly higher than at day 0 and than in MenACWY recipients. Reportedly, almost half of the unique spike-specific TCRs recognized epitopes lying outside the regions that are mutated in the B.1.351 and B.1.1.7 variants. The 56-69-year group was small, and its depth increase did not reach significance, likely because of low power. Because no samples from the day 14 peak response were available, repertoires could be characterized only after the peak T cell response.

This receptor was identified in an adult in good health. Recombination joined TRBV7-6 with TRBJ2-5, with TRBD2 matching 12 junction bases. This sample comprised peripheral blood, obtained on day 0 of AZD1222 vaccination. The CDR3 protein: CASSPLAGGQETQYF. The bases are TGTGCCAGCAGCCCCCTAGCGGGGGGGCAAGAGACCCAGTACTTC.